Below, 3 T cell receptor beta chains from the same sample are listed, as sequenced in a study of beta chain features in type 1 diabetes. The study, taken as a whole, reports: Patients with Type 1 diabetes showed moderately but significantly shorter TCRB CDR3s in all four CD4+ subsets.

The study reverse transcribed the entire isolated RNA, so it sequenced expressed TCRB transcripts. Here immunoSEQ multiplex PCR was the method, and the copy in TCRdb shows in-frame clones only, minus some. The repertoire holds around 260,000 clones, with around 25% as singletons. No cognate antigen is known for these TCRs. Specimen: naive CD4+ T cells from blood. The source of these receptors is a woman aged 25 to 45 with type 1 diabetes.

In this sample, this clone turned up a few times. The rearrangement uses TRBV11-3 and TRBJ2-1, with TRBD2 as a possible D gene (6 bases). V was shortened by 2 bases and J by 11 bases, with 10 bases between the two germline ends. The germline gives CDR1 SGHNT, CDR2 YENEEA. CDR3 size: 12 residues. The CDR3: CASSLYSGKQFF. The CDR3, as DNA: TGTGCCAGCAGCTTATATAGCGGTAAGCAGTTCTTC. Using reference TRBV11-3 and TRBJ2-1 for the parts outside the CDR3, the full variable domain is EAGVVQSPRYKIIEKKQPVAFWCNPISGHNTLYWYLQNLGQGPELLIRYENEEAVDDSQLPKDRFSAERLKGVDSTLKIQPAELGDSAVYLCASSLYSGKQFFGPGTRLTVL.

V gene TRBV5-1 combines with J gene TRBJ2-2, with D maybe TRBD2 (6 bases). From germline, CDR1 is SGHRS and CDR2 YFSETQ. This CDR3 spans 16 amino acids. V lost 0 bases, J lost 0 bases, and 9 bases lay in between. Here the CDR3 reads CASSLAGSANTGELFF. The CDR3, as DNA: TGCGCCAGCAGCTTGGCCGGGAGCGCGAACACCGGGGAGCTGTTTTTT.

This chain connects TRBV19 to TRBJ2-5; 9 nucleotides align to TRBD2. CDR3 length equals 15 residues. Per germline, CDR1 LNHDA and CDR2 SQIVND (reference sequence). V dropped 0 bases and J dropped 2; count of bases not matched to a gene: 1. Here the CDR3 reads CASSIETSGQETQYF. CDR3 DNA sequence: TGTGCCAGTAGTATAGAGACTAGCGGACAAGAGACCCAGTACTTC.